This T cell receptor beta chain was recovered during a study of T cells in Graves' hyperthyroidism and ophthalmopathy. Researchers amplified the TCR beta CDR3 regions from RNA transcripts. The HTBI primer set served for first-round RT-PCR of the TCR CDR3. One entry per CDR3 protein, called by TCRdb with MiXCR from the multiplex PCR reads. The top ten hold approximately 11% of the sample, which has approximately 400,000 distinct CDR3 sequences, approximately 15% seen once. This clonotype was counted only a few times. Uncontrolled infection, other autoimmune disease, pregnancy or lactation barred patients from enrollment. Trimming stripped 2 bases from V and 8 bases from J, with 7 bases between. Germline V gene data show CDR1 as MNHNY and CDR2 as SVGAGI (reference sequence). This CDR3 spans 12 amino acids.

Sequences were obtained from blood. This sequence was found in a woman aged 60-75 years with Graves' hyperthyroidism. The rearrangement links TRBV6-6 to TRBJ1-5; D ambiguous. The CDR3 loop reads CASSYPQEPQHF. The CDR3 nucleotides read TGTGCCAGCAGTTACCCCCAGGAGCCCCAGCATTTT.